The 10 T cell receptor beta chains reported below all come from one sample, sequenced in a study of blood T cell repertoires in COVID-19. Repertoires were generated with immunoSEQ multiplex PCR, while TCRdb's copy carries only in-frame clones and drops some. Found here are approximately 480,000 clones, approximately 92% of them singletons; the top ten hold around 0.9%. Sample: peripheral blood. These receptors all come from a young man with COVID-19, enrolled during active disease.

This clone was recorded a few times. The J gene is TRBJ1-2, the V gene TRBV19; the match to TRBD1 covers 8 bases. The CDR3 contains 14 residues. The V gene's germline CDR1 is LNHDA and CDR2 SQIVND (reference sequence). The junction had 6 bases not matched to a gene; V was cut back by 3 bases and J by 6 bases. The CDR3 DNA reads TGTGCCAGTAGTATCCCAGGGGGCCCCCATGGCTACACCTTC. It specifies CASSIPGGPHGYTF. Together with reference TRBV19 and TRBJ1-2, the CDR3 gives the full variable domain: DGGITQSPKYLFRKEGQNVTLSCEQNLNHDAMYWYRQDPGQGLRLIYYSQIVNDFQKGDIAEGYSVSREKKESFPLTVTSAQKNPTAFYLCASSIPGGPHGYTFGSGTRLTVV.

The V and J genes are TRBV6-5 and TRBJ2-2; 7 positions match TRBD2. The CDR3 totals 15 residues. Per germline, CDR1 MNHEY and CDR2 SVGAGI. V dropped 2 bases and J dropped 7; count of bases not matched to a gene: 7. The DNA for the CDR3 is TGTGCCAGCAGTTACGGCCCGGGACTAAACGGGGAGCTGTTTTTT. Translated, it gives CASSYGPGLNGELFF.

This chain connects TRBV29-1 to TRBJ2-1; 12 nucleotides align to TRBD2. CDR3 size: 15 residues. The ends lost 6 bases at V and 3 bases at J; junction bases unmatched: 6. Germline CDR1 reads SQVTM; CDR2 reads ANQGSEA. The CDR3 nucleotides read TGCAGCGTATACGGACTAGCGGGGATCTACAATGAGCAGTTCTTC. It codes for CSVYGLAGIYNEQFF.

In its sample, this clone was seen once. The chain carries TRBV7-9 and TRBJ2-7; TRBD2 matches 11 bases. Looked up from germline, CDR1 is SEHNR and CDR2 is FQNEAQ (reference sequence). The ends lost 3 bases at V and 3 bases at J; junction bases unmatched: 13. This CDR3 spans 18 amino acids. This CDR3 is CASSFGLAGGRPHYEQYF. The CDR3 DNA reads TGTGCCAGCAGCTTCGGTCTAGCGGGAGGACGACCACACTACGAGCAGTACTTC.

The rearrangement uses TRBV24-1 and TRBJ2-1; 10 bases match TRBD2. Trimming removed 4 bases from V and 4 bases from J; junction bases left unmatched: 6. The CDR3 extends over 16 amino acids. Germline V gene lookup returns CDR1 KGHDR and CDR2 SFDVKD. The CDR3 bases are TGTGCCACCAGTGAAACCGGGACTAGCGTATACAATGAGCAGTTCTTC. Amino acids: CATSETGTSVYNEQFF.

The gene calls are TRBV6-5 and TRBJ2-7; possibly TRBD2 for D (6 bases). V was pared by 7 bases and J by 4 bases, with 8 bases between. The CDR3 spans 11 residues. Germline V CDR1 and CDR2: MNHEY, SVGAGI. The CDR3 region is CASIGGYEQYF. CDR3 nucleotide sequence: TGTGCCAGCATTGGAGGGTACGAGCAGTACTTC.

The genes are TRBV7-2 and TRBJ1-1; the D is unclear. Between the trimmed V and J ends, which lost 5 bases and 6 bases, there was a span of 13 bases. The V gene's germline CDR1 is SGHTA and CDR2 FQGNSA. CDR3 size: 13 residues. CDR3 loop: CASSVTEFPEAFF. The CDR3 DNA sequence: TGTGCCAGCAGCGTTACAGAGTTCCCTGAAGCTTTCTTT.

This chain joins TRBV9 and TRBJ2-2; weak D call: TRBD2 (6 bases). V shed 0 bases and J shed 7 bases, with 16 bases lying between them. Germline V gives CDR1 SGDLS, CDR2 YYNGEE. The CDR3 totals 16 residues. As DNA, the CDR3 is TGTGCCAGCAGCGTAGTGTCGGGGGAATCGGTCGGGGAGCTGTTTTTT. Amino acids: CASSVVSGESVGELFF.

The rearrangement joins TRBV12-3 or TRBV12-4 to TRBJ2-2; TRBD2 might be the D (5 bases). There are 13 residues in the CDR3. V was trimmed by 6 bases and J by 1 base, leaving 6 bases between them. This chain's CDR3 is CASRGLNTGELFF. CDR3 in DNA: TGTGCCAGCAGAGGACTGAACACCGGGGAGCTGTTTTTT.

The V gene is TRBV19, the J gene TRBJ1-1, with a possible D match to TRBD1 (5 bases). The CDR3 covers 15 residues. Germline V gives CDR1 LNHDA, CDR2 SQIVND (reference sequence). V lost 8 bases and J 6 bases, leaving 22 bases between the germline ends. The CDR3 DNA reads as TGTGCCAGTTCTCTTTCGACCCGGGGGGTCCCTGAAGCTTTCTTT. This encodes CASSLSTRGVPEAFF.